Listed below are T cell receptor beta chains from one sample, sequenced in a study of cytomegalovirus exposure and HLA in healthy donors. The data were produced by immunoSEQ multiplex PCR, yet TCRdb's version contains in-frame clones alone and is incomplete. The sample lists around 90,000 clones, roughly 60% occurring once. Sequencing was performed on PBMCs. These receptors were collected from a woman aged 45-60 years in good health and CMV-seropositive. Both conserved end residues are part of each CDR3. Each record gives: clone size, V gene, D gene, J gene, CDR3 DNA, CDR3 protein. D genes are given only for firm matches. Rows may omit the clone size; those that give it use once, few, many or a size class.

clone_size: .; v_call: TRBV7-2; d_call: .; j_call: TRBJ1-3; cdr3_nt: TGTGCCAGCAGCTTTGCCCAGGTCTCTGGAAACACCATATATTTT; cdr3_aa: CASSFAQVSGNTIYF
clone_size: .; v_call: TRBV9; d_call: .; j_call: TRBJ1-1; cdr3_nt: TGTGCCAGCAGCGTGTCAACAACCGCTGAAGCTTTCTTT; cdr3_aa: CASSVSTTAEAFF
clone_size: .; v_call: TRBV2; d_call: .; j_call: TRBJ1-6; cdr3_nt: TGTGCCAGCAGGCCCCGGACAGATAATTCACCCCTCCACTTT; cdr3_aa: CASRPRTDNSPLHF
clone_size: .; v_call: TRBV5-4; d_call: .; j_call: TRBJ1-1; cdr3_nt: TGTGCCAGCAGCTCACAGGGCACTGAAGCTTTCTTT; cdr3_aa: CASSSQGTEAFF
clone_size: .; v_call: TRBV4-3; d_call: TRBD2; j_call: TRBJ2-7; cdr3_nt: TGCGCCAGCAGCCAAGATCTCGGCACGGCTAGCGGGGTCTACGAGCAGTACTTC; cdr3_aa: CASSQDLGTASGVYEQYF
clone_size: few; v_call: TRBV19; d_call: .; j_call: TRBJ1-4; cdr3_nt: TGTGCCAGTAGTAGATCGGACACGACTAATGAAAAACTGTTTTTT; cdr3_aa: CASSRSDTTNEKLFF
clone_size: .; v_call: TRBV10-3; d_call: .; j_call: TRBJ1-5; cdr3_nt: TGTGCCATCAGTGAATGGAGGACAGACAATCAGCCCCAGCATTTT; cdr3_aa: CAISEWRTDNQPQHF
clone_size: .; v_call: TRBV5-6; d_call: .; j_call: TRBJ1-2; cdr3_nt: TGTGCCAGCAGCTTTGCGGCTACGGATGGCTACACCTTC; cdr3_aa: CASSFAATDGYTF
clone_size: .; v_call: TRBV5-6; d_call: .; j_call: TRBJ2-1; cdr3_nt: TGTGCCAGCAGCAGCCGGGTCTACAATGAGCAGTTCTTC; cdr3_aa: CASSSRVYNEQFF
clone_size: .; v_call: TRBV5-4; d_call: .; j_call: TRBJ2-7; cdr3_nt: TGTGCCAGCAGCTTGCCAGGGGATTACGAGCAGTACTTC; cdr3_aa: CASSLPGDYEQYF
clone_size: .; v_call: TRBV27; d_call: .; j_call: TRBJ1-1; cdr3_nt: TGTGCCAGCAGTTTCCAGGGGCGGGTCACTGAAGCTTTCTTT; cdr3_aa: CASSFQGRVTEAFF
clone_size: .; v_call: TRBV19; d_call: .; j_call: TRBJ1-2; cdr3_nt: TGTGCCAGTAGGTGGGGCAGCTATGGCTACACCTTC; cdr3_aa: CASRWGSYGYTF
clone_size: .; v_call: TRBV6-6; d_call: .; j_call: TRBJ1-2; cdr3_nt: TGTGCCAGCAGTTACTCGATACCGGAGAACTATGGCTACACCTTC; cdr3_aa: CASSYSIPENYGYTF
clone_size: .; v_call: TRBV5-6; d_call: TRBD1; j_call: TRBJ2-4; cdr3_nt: TGTGCCAGCAGCCTGGACAGGGGAAAAAACATTCAGTACTTC; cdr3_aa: CASSLDRGKNIQYF
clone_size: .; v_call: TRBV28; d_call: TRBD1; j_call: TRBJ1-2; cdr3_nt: TGTGCCAGCAGTTTAGGGGGCCAGGGGGGTGGCTACACCTTC; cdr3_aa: CASSLGGQGGGYTF
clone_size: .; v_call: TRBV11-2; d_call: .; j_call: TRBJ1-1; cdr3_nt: TGTGCCAGCAGCTTAGTTCTGGGCAGCACTGAAGCTTTCTTT; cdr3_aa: CASSLVLGSTEAFF
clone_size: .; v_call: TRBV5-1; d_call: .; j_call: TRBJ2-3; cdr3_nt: TGCGCCAGCAGCTTGCGGGGGGCCGCAGATACGCAGTATTTT; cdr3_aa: CASSLRGAADTQYF
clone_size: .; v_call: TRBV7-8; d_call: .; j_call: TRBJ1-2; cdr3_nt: TGTGCCAGCAGCCCTATCGGGGGGCCCACTGCTAACTATGGCTACACCTTC; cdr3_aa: CASSPIGGPTANYGYTF
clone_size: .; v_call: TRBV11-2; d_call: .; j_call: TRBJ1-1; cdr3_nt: TGTGCCAGCAGCTTAGCATGGCCAGAACTGAACACTGAAGCTTTCTTT; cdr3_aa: CASSLAWPELNTEAFF
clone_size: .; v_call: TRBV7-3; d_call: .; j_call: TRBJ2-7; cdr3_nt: TGTGCCAGCAGCCCCACACAGGGCAGCGAGCAGTACTTC; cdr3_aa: CASSPTQGSEQYF
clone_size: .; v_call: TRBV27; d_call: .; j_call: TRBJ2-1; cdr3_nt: TGTGCCAGCAGTTACCTTACAGGCAATTACAATGAGCAGTTCTTC; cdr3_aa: CASSYLTGNYNEQFF
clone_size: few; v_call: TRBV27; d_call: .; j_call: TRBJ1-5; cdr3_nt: TGTGCCAGCAGTTGGAACAGGAGCAATCAGCCCCAGCATTTT; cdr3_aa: CASSWNRSNQPQHF
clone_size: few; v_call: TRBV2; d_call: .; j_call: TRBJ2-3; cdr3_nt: TGTGCCAGCATGGTCCTAGGCGCAGATACGCAGTATTTT; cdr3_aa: CASMVLGADTQYF